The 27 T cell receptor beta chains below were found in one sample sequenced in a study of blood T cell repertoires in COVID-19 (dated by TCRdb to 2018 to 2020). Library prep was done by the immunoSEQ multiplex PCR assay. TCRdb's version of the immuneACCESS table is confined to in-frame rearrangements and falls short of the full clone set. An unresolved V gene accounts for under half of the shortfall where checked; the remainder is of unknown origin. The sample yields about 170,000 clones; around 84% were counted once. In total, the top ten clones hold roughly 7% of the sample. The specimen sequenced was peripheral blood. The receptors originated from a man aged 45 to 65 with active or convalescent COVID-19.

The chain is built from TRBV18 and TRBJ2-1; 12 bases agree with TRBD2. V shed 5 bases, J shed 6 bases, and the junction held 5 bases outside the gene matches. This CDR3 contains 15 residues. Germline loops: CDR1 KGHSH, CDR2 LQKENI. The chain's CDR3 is CASSGGLAGRNEQFF. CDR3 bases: TGTGCCAGCTCAGGAGGACTAGCGGGACGCAATGAGCAGTTCTTC.

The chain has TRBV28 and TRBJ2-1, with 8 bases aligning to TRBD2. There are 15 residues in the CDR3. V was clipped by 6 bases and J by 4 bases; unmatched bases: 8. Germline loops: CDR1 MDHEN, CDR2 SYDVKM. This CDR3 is CASSRWSGRYNEQFF. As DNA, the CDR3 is TGTGCCAGCAGCCGATGGAGCGGGAGATACAATGAGCAGTTCTTC.

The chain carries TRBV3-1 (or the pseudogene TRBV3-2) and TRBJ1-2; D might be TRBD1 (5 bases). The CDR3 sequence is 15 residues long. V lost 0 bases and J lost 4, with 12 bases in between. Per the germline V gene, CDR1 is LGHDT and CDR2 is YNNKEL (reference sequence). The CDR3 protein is CASSQDVTGLYGYTF. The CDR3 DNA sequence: TGTGCCAGCAGCCAAGATGTCACAGGCCTCTATGGCTACACCTTC.

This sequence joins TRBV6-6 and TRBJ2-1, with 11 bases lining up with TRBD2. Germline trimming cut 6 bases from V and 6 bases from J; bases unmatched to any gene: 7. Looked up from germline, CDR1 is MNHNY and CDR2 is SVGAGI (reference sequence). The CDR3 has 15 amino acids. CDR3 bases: TGTGCCAGCAGCCTACTAGCGGGAGCCCCCAATGAGCAGTTCTTC. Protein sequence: CASSLLAGAPNEQFF.

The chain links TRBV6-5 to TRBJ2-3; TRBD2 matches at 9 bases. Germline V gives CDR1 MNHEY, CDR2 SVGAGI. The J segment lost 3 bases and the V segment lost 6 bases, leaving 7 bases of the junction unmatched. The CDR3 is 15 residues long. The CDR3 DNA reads TGTGCCAGCAGGCCGACTAGCGGACCTACAGATACGCAGTATTTT. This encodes CASRPTSGPTDTQYF.

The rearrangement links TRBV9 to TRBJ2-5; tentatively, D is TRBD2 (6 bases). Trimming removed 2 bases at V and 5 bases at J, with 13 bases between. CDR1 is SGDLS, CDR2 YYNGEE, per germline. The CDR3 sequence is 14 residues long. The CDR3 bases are TGTGCCAGCAGCGTTGCGTCGGGAGAGGAGACCCAGTACTTC. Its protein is CASSVASGEETQYF.

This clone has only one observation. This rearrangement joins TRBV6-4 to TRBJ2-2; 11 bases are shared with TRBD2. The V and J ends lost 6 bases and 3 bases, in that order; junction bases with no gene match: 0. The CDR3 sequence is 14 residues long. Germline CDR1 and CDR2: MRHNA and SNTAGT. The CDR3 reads CASRLAGDTGELFF. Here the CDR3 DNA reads TGTGCCAGCAGACTAGCGGGAGACACCGGGGAGCTGTTTTTT.

This CDR3 is CASSRRGLESEQYF. The CDR3 DNA follows: TGTGCCAGCAGTCGACGCGGACTCGAGTCCGAGCAGTACTTC. This chain uses TRBV9 with TRBJ2-7, with D possibly TRBD2 on 5 matching bases. Germline V gene sequence: CDR1 SGDLS, CDR2 YYNGEE. V lost 5 bases and J lost 6, with 18 bases in between. CDR3 length equals 14 residues.

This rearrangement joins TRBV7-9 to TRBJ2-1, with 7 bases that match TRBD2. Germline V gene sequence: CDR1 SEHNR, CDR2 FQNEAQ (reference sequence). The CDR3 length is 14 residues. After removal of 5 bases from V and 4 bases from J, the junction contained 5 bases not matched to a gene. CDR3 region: CASSRGGSYNEQFF. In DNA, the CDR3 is TGTGCCAGCAGCCGCGGGGGAAGTTACAATGAGCAGTTCTTC. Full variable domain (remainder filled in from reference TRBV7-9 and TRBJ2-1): DTGVSQNPRHKITKRGQNVTFRCDPISEHNRLYWYRQTLGQGPEFLTYFQNEAQLEKSRLLSDRFSAERPKGSFSTLEIQRTEQGDSAMYLCASSRGGSYNEQFFGPGTRLTVL.

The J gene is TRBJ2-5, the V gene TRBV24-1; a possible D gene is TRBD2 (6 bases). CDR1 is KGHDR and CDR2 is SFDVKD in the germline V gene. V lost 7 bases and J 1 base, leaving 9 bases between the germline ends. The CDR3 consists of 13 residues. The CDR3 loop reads CATSGGTQETQYF. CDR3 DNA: TGTGCCACCAGCGGGGGTACCCAAGAGACCCAGTACTTC.

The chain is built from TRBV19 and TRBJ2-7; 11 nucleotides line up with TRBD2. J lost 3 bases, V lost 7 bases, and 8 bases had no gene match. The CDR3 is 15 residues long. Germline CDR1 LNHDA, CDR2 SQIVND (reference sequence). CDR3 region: CASTLTSGDLYEQYF. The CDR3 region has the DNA TGTGCCAGTACCCTGACTAGCGGGGACCTCTACGAGCAGTACTTC. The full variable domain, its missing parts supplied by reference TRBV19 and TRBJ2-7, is DGGITQSPKYLFRKEGQNVTLSCEQNLNHDAMYWYRQDPGQGLRLIYYSQIVNDFQKGDIAEGYSVSREKKESFPLTVTSAQKNPTAFYLCASTLTSGDLYEQYFGPGTRLTVT.

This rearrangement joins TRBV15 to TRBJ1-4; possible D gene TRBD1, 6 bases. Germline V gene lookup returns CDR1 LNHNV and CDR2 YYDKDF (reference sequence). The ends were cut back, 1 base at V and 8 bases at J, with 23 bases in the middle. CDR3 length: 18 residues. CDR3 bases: TGTGCCACCAGCAGAGCTGGCAGGGGCGCATCTCAGGGGGAAAAACTGTTTTTT. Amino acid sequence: CATSRAGRGASQGEKLFF.

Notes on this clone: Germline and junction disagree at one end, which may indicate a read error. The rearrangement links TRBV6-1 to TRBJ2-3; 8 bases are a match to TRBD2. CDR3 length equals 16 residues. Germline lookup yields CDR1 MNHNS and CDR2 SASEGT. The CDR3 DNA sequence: TGTGCCAGCAGCGAAGAGGGGACTAGGGGCCCATATACGCAGTATTTT. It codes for CASSEEGTRGPYTQYF.

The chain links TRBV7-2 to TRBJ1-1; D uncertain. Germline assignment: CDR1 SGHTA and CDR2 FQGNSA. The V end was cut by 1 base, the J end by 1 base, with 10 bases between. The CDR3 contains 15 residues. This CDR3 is CASSLGRPGNTEAFF. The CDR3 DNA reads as TGTGCCAGCAGCTTAGGAAGGCCAGGGAACACTGAAGCTTTCTTT.

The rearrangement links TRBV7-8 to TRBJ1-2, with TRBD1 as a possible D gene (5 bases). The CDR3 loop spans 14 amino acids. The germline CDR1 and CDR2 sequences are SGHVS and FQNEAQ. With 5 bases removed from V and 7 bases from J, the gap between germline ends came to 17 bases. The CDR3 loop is CASSLQIAGGGYTF. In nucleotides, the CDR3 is TGTGCCAGCAGCCTCCAGATCGCGGGGGGTGGCTACACCTTC.

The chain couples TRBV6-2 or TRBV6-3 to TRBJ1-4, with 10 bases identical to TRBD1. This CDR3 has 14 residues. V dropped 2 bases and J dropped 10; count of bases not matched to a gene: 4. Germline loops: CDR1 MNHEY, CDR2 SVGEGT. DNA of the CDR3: TGTGCCAGCAGTTACCGACAGGGGGCGGGAAAACTGTTTTTT. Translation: CASSYRQGAGKLFF.

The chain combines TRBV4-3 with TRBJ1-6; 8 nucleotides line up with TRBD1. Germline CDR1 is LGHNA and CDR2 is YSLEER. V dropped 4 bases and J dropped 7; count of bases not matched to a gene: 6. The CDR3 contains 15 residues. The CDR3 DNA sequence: TGCGCCAGCAGCCGCCAACAGGGGGAAAATTCACCCCTCCACTTT. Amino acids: CASSRQQGENSPLHF.

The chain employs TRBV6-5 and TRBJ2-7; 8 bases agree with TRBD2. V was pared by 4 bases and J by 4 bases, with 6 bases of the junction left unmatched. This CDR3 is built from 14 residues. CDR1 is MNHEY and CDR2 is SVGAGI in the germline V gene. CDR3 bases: TGTGCCAGCAGTTCCCGGACTAGCTTGTACGAGCAGTACTTC. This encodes CASSSRTSLYEQYF.

CDR3 sequence (DNA): TGTGCCAGCAGCTCCCCCCGCCAAGCGTACGCCACAGATACGCAGTATTTT. It yields the protein CASSSPRQAYATDTQYF. The rearrangement joins TRBV7-8 to TRBJ2-3, with D hard to call. V was clipped by 4 bases and J by 2 bases, with 19 bases between them. In germline, CDR1 is SGHVS, CDR2 FQNEAQ. The CDR3 consists of 17 residues.

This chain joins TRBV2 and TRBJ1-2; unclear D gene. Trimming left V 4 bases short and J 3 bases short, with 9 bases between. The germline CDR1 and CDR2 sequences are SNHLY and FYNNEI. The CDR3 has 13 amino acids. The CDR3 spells CASSAGSDYGYTF. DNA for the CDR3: TGTGCCAGCAGTGCGGGGAGCGACTATGGCTACACCTTC.

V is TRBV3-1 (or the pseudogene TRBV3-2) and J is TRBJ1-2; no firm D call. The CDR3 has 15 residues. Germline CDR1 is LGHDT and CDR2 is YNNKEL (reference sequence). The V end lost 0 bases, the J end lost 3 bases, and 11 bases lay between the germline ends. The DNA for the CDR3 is TGTGCCAGCAGCCAAGATGCACAGTCTTACTATGGCTACACCTTC. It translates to CASSQDAQSYYGYTF.

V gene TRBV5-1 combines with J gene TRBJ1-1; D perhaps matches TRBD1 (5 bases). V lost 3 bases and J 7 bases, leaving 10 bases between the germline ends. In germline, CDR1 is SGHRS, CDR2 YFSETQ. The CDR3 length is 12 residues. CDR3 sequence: CASSSTTVEAFF. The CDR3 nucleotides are TGCGCCAGCAGCTCGACGACAGTTGAAGCTTTCTTT.

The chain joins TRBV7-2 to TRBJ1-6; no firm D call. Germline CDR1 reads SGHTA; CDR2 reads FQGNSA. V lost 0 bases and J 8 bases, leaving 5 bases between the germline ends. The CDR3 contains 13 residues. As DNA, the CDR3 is TGTGCCAGCAGCTTAGCGCGGGATTCACCCCTCCACTTT. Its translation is CASSLARDSPLHF.

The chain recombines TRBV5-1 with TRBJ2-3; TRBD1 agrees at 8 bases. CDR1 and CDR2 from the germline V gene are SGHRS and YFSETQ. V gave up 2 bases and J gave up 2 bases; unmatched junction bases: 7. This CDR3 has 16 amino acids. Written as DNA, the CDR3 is TGCGCCAGCAGCTTAAGCGGACAGGGATTCACAGATACGCAGTATTTT. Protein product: CASSLSGQGFTDTQYF.

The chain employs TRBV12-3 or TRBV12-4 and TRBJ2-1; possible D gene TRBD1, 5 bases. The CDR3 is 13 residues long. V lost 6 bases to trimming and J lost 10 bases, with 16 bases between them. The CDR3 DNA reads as TGTGCCAGCAGCCTTTCCCAGGGAAGCGAGCAGTTCTTC. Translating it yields CASSLSQGSEQFF.

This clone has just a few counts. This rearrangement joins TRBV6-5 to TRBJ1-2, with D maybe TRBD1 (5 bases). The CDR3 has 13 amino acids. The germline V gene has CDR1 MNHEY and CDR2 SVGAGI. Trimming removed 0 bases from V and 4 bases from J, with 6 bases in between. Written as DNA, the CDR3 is TGTGCCAGCAGTTACTCAGGGGCCTATGGCTACACCTTC. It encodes CASSYSGAYGYTF.

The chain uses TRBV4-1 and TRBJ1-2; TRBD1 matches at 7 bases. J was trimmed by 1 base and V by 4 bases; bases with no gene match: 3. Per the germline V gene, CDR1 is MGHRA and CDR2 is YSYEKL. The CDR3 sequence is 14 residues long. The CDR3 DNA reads TGCGCCAGCAGCCGAACAGGGGTTAACTATGGCTACACCTTC. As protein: CASSRTGVNYGYTF.